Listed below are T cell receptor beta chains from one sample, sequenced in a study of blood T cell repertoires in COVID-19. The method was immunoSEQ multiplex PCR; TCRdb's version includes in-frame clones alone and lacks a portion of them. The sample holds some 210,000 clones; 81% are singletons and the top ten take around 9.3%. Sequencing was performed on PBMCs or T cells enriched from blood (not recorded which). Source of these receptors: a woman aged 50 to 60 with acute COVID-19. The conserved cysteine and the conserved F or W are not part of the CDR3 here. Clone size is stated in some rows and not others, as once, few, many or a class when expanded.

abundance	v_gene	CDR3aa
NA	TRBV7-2	ASSQALAGGQETQY
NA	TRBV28	ASSLGVAPYEQY
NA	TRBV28	ASSPPPATGGEAF
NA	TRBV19	ASSPWTGGGYEQY
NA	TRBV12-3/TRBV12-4	ASSFGGGTEAF
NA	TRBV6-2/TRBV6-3	ASSPPLIGQGGSGYT
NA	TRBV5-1	ASSLALGGGEYEQY
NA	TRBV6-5	ASSYVRGRETQY
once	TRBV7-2	ASSLQGAPSYEQY
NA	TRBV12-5	ASGLGQGSVLRAF
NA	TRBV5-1	ASRATTAQETQY
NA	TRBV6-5	ASTLAGRVNEQY
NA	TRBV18	ASSPPTGQETQY
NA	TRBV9	ASSVGLAPRGETQY
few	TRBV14	ASSLYTGVDTQY
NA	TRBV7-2	ASSLGQGVPYEQY
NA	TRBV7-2	ASSFGGTGGNTIY
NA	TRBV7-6	ASSRGPAAYTDTQY
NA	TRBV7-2	ASSLDNTDTQY
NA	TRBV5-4	ASRSQGRNYGYT
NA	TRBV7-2	ASSLGGGTEAF
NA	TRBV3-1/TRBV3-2	ASSPRDRGRNSPLH
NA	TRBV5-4	ASSLVGTSGNLF
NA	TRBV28	ASKGQGSEQY
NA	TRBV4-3	ASSLLYASGSGGEQY
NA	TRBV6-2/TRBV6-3	ASSYWHMNTEAF
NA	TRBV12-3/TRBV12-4	ASILANYGYT
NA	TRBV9	ASSSQYSGNTIY
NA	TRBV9	ASSVQGAGEKLF
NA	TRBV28	ASSLWAGEGYT
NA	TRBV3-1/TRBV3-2	ASSPGQVTDTQY
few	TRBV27	ASSFLRAGEEETQY
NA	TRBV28	ASGEGVGNQPQH
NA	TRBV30	AGFIFGTIGNTIY
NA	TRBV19	ASSTRTGPEAF
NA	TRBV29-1	SVEGPDKNEQF
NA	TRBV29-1	SVAHGSGTGELF
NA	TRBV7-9	ASSQRGDGLDEQY
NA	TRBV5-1	ASSLSGESQPQH
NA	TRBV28	ASSPGGQGARSPLH
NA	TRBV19	ASSMGRVVETPLH
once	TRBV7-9	ASSLLLAQYTGELF
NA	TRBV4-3	ASSQETGAYEQY
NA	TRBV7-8	ASSGGGSGSPLH
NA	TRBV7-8	ASSWNIGGNQPQH
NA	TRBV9	ASSASGTGGAWD
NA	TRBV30	AWSTSGQGASGANVLT
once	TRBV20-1	SASEGGGANYGYT
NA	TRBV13	AITGGVMNTEAF
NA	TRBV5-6	ASSLVSGLDYGYT
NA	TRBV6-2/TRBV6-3	ASSYGGGPQETQY
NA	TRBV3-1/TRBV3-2	ASSQPTSGQF
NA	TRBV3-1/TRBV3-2	ASSQLFYEQY
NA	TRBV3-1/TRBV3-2	ASSQDAGELH
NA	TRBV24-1	ATSDRDRLAEQY
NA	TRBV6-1	ASSEAEWEAPTSYEQY
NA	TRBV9	ASSVAGDLNTGELF